One sample yielded the 11 T cell receptor beta chains listed below, sequenced in a study of graft-versus-host responses after intestinal transplantation. No antigen has been assigned to these receptors. Sequencing used immunoSEQ multiplex PCR; TCRdb keeps in-frame clones, though not all of them. The profile shows 40,000 or so clones, about 93% of them singletons. Source: unstimulated CD8+ T cells sorted from spleen or lymph node cells, taken before transplant. The origin of the receptors is a human donor who was the organ donor for an intestinal transplant.

The chain couples TRBV28 to TRBJ2-7; D gene ambiguous. Trimming removed 7 bases from V and 3 bases from J, with 25 bases in between. Germline CDR1 is MDHEN and CDR2 is SYDVKM. This CDR3 region has 17 residues. The CDR3 protein is CASNSLAILSDGYEQYF. For the CDR3, the DNA is TGTGCCAGCAATTCTTTGGCCATTTTGAGTGACGGCTACGAGCAGTACTTC.

The chain joins TRBV5-6 to TRBJ1-2, with D maybe TRBD1 (6 bases). Germline values: CDR1 SGHDT, CDR2 YYEEEE. The CDR3 sequence is 13 residues long. Trimming left V 6 bases short and J 2 bases short, with 11 bases between. As DNA, the CDR3 is TGTGCCAGCACGGCAGGGGCGAACTATGGCTACACCTTC. It yields the protein CASTAGANYGYTF.

This chain uses TRBV29-1 with TRBJ2-7; D perhaps matches TRBD2 (5 bases). V shed 4 bases and J shed 2 bases, with 9 bases lying between them. Germline loops: CDR1 SQVTM, CDR2 ANQGSEA. The length of the CDR3 is 12 residues. CDR3 in DNA: TGCAGCGTTGCACTAGGGACCTACGAGCAGTACTTC. Encoded protein: CSVALGTYEQYF.

The chain recombines TRBV27 with TRBJ2-7; D remains ambiguous. The germline CDR1 and CDR2 sequences are MNHEY and SMNVEV (reference sequence). Deletions cut 0 bases from V and 2 bases from J, with 11 bases between. The CDR3 consists of 15 residues. In DNA, the CDR3 is TGTGCCAGCAGTTTATCGGTTCTCCCTACCTACGAGCAGTACTTC. Translation gives CASSLSVLPTYEQYF.

This clone was counted once. This chain connects TRBV19 to TRBJ1-5, with TRBD1 matching 7 bases. V lost 0 bases and J lost 7; bases outside the gene matches: 6. In germline, CDR1 is LNHDA, CDR2 SQIVND (reference sequence). This CDR3 spans 15 amino acids. The CDR3 bases are TGTGCCAGTAGTATAGACGAGGGGGCAGGGCAGCCCCAGCATTTT. Protein product: CASSIDEGAGQPQHF. The whole variable domain, filled in from reference TRBV19 and TRBJ1-5, reads DGGITQSPKYLFRKEGQNVTLSCEQNLNHDAMYWYRQDPGQGLRLIYYSQIVNDFQKGDIAEGYSVSREKKESFPLTVTSAQKNPTAFYLCASSIDEGAGQPQHFGDGTRLSIL.

The genes are TRBV5-4 and TRBJ2-2, with D unclear. The CDR3 is made up of 13 amino acids. Germline values: CDR1 SGHNT, CDR2 YYREEE (reference sequence). With 5 bases removed from V and 2 bases from J, the gap between germline ends came to 7 bases. CDR3 nucleotide sequence: TGTGCCAGCAGAGGCCATAACACCGGGGAGCTGTTTTTT. Translated, it gives CASRGHNTGELFF.

The CDR3 sequence is CASSDRGEQFF. CDR3 in DNA: TGTGCCAGCAGTGACCGGGGGGAGCAGTTCTTC. The chain has TRBV6-4 and TRBJ2-1; D possibly corresponds to TRBD2 (6 bases). Trimming cost V 2 bases and J 10 bases, with 6 bases left between them. CDR3 length: 11 amino acids. Germline loops: CDR1 MRHNA, CDR2 SNTAGT.

The chain has TRBV7-9 and TRBJ2-7, with 9 bases aligning to TRBD1. This CDR3 contains 15 residues. With V trimmed by 2 bases and J by 1 base, 3 bases remained unmatched. The germline V gene has CDR1 SEHNR and CDR2 FQNEAQ (reference sequence). In nucleotides, the CDR3 is TGTGCCAGCAGCTTACCGGGACAGGGTTCCTACGAGCAGTACTTC. Translation: CASSLPGQGSYEQYF.

The rearrangement uses TRBV2 and TRBJ2-3; 8 nucleotides line up with TRBD2. The germline V gene encodes CDR1 SNHLY and CDR2 FYNNEI. The CDR3 is made up of 16 amino acids. Unmatched junction bases numbered 10, after V lost 6 bases and J lost 2 bases. CDR3 amino acids: CASRPPLAGYTDTQYF. The CDR3 nucleotides read TGTGCCAGCAGGCCACCTTTAGCGGGGTACACAGATACGCAGTATTTT.

V is TRBV30 and J is TRBJ2-3, with 10 bases aligning to TRBD1. There are 15 residues in the CDR3. With V trimmed by 2 bases and J by 7 bases, 9 bases remained unmatched. Per germline, CDR1 GTSNPN and CDR2 SVGIG (reference sequence). This CDR3 is CAWSFRDRGRHTQYF. CDR3 nucleotides: TGTGCCTGGAGTTTCCGGGACAGGGGTCGGCATACGCAGTATTTT.

Turning to this clone: The sample holds other DNA sequences that translate to the same CDR3. The rearrangement joins TRBV6-5 to TRBJ1-1; tentative D call: TRBD1 (6 bases). Between the trimmed V and J ends, which lost 0 bases and 1 base, there was a span of 6 bases. Germline V CDR1 and CDR2: MNHEY, SVGAGI. The CDR3 runs 14 residues. The chain's CDR3 is CASSYSGGNTEAFF. CDR3 sequence (DNA): TGTGCCAGCAGTTACTCAGGGGGGAACACTGAAGCTTTCTTT.